Each of the 27 T cell receptor beta chains below was sequenced from the same sample in a study of early T cells in non-severe SARS-CoV-2 infection. TCRdb analysed the 5' RACE reads with MiXCR anew, one entry per CDR3 protein. The table lists about 67,000 distinct CDR3 sequences, 11% of them singletons. Sequencing used whole blood. The receptors were gathered from an adult who was a healthcare worker with PCR-confirmed SARS-CoV-2 infection or an uninfected control (not recorded which).

Ten or more counts support this clonotype. The V call is TRBV11-2, the J call TRBJ2-5; 8 bases are a match to TRBD2. The CDR3 sequence is 13 residues long. Per the germline V gene, CDR1 is SGHAT and CDR2 is FQNNGV. Trimming removed 2 bases from V and 6 bases from J; junction bases left unmatched: 2. The CDR3 DNA is TGTGCCAGCAGCTTAAGCGGGAGTCAGACCCAGTACTTC. Protein: CASSLSGSQTQYF. Full variable domain (rest looked up from reference TRBV11-2 and TRBJ2-5): EAGVAQSPRYKIIEKRQSVAFWCNPISGHATLYWYQQILGQGPKLLIQFQNNGVVDDSQLPKDRFSAERLKGVDSTLKIQPAKLEDSAVYLCASSLSGSQTQYFGPGTRLLVL.

This clonotype was seen many times. V and J are TRBV29-1 and TRBJ2-7; D is uncertain. V was cut by 6 bases and J by 2 bases, with 8 bases left in between. The length of the CDR3 is 11 residues. CDR1 and CDR2 from the germline V gene are SQVTM and ANQGSEA. The CDR3 DNA is TGCAGCGTATCGGGTACCTACGAGCAGTACTTC. As protein: CSVSGTYEQYF.

V is TRBV12-3 or TRBV12-4 and J is TRBJ2-1; 8 bases line up with TRBD2. The CDR3 runs 16 residues. The ends lost 5 bases at V and 4 bases at J; junction bases unmatched: 10. This CDR3 is CASSVGSGSGYNEQFF. The CDR3 DNA reads as TGTGCCAGCAGTGTAGGGAGCGGGAGTGGGTACAATGAGCAGTTCTTC.

This clonotype was seen ten or more times. The chain joins TRBV20-1 to TRBJ2-7, with no clear D. V was pared by 5 bases and J by 6 bases, with 17 bases between. The CDR3 totals 13 residues. CDR1 and CDR2 (germline): DFQATT, SNEGSKA (reference sequence). The CDR3 nucleotides read TGCAGTGCTCTAGATGGTAGCAGGTCCGAGCAGTACTTC. Translated: CSALDGSRSEQYF.

This clonotype was detected ten times or more. The chain recombines TRBV7-4 with TRBJ2-3, with TRBD2 matching over 11 bases. Germline V CDR1 and CDR2: SGHVT, SQSDAQ. V shed 5 bases, J shed 4 bases, and the junction held 20 bases outside the gene matches. The CDR3 loop spans 20 amino acids. DNA for the CDR3: TGTGCCAGCAGCGCCCTCGAAATTAGCGGGAGGGCCTATATAGCAGATACGCAGTATTTT. This gives the protein CASSALEISGRAYIADTQYF. Complete variable domain (other parts from reference TRBV7-4 and TRBJ2-3): GAGVSQSPRYKVAKRGRDVALRCDSISGHVTLYWYRQTLGQGSEVLTYSQSDAQRDKSGRPSGRFSAERPERSVSTLKIQRTEQGDSAVYLCASSALEISGRAYIADTQYFGPGTRLTVL.

Only a few counts were recorded for this clonotype. The rearrangement links TRBV7-9 to TRBJ2-3; TRBD2 matches at 9 bases. V lost 2 bases and J lost 7; bases outside the gene matches: 10. The CDR3 consists of 16 residues. Per the germline V gene, CDR1 is SEHNR and CDR2 is FQNEAQ (reference sequence). The CDR3 loop reads CASSLWRGRARNTQYF. CDR3 bases: TGTGCCAGCAGCTTATGGCGCGGGAGGGCCCGAAATACGCAGTATTTT.

This clonotype was found many times. This rearrangement joins TRBV11-1 to TRBJ2-5; D call uncertain. The germline V gene has CDR1 SGHAT and CDR2 FQDESV (reference sequence). This CDR3 has 14 residues. Trimming removed 3 bases at V and 5 bases at J, with 13 bases between. CDR3 residues: CASSLGPFPETQYF. CDR3 nucleotides: TGTGCCAGCAGCTTGGGCCCCTTTCCCGAGACCCAGTACTTC.

There are many counts of this clonotype. The chain uses TRBV10-1 and TRBJ1-1; 9 bases align to TRBD1. The CDR3 loop spans 13 amino acids. Per the germline V gene, CDR1 is WNHNN and CDR2 is SYGVQD (reference sequence). V was pared by 6 bases and J by 3 bases, with 2 bases of the junction left unmatched. CDR3 region: CASSRDRDTEAFF. DNA for the CDR3: TGCGCCAGCAGCCGGGACAGGGACACTGAAGCTTTCTTT.

This clonotype appeared a few times. V gene TRBV11-2 combines with J gene TRBJ1-3; TRBD1 is a possible D gene (5 bases). Trimming shortened V by 5 bases and J by 0 bases, and 17 bases separated the two germline ends. CDR3 size: 17 residues. Germline V CDR1 and CDR2: SGHAT, FQNNGV. The DNA for the CDR3 is TGTGCCAGCAGCCCACGGGACGCCGCATACTCTGGAAACACCATATATTTT. Amino acid sequence: CASSPRDAAYSGNTIYF.

This clonotype has a count of ten or more. The V gene is TRBV4-1, the J gene TRBJ1-1; 7 bases align to TRBD1. The ends lost 1 base at V and 7 bases at J; junction bases unmatched: 6. The germline V gene has CDR1 MGHRA and CDR2 YSYEKL. The CDR3 spans 14 residues. CDR3 bases: TGCGCCAGCAGCCAAGCGACAGGGCCGAGTGAAGCTTTCTTT. The encoded protein is CASSQATGPSEAFF.

This clonotype showed up just a few times. The chain is built from TRBV20-1 and TRBJ2-5; unclear D gene. Germline V gene lookup returns CDR1 DFQATT and CDR2 SNEGSKA (reference sequence). Trimming cost V 1 base and J 1 base, with 7 bases left between them. There are 13 residues in the CDR3. CDR3 in amino acids: CSARGIAQETQYF. CDR3 DNA: TGCAGTGCTAGAGGCATAGCCCAAGAGACCCAGTACTTC.

This clonotype was observed at least ten times. J is TRBJ2-7 and V is TRBV12-5; D unresolved. V was trimmed by 4 bases and J by 6 bases, leaving 10 bases between them. CDR1 is LGHNT and CDR2 is FRNRAP in the germline V gene. The CDR3 covers 12 residues. The CDR3 DNA reads as TGTGCTAGTGGTTCAACTCTATCCGAGCAGTACTTC. Translating gives CASGSTLSEQYF.

At least ten counts were recorded for this clonotype. The rearrangement joins TRBV21-1 to TRBJ2-4; the table's D call of TRBD2 was not tested on the DNA. TRBV21-1 is reported as a pseudogene. The CDR3 loop spans 17 amino acids. CDR3 in amino acids: CASSKLAGGLAKNIQYF. CDR3 bases: TGTGCCAGCAGCAAACTAGCGGGAGGTCTGGCCAAAAACATTCAGTACTTC.

This clonotype occurred many times. The gene calls are TRBV23-1 and TRBJ2-7; D is ambiguous. TRBV23-1 is an ORF, and what it does is uncertain. V gave up 0 bases and J gave up 3 bases, with 15 bases separating them. CDR3 length equals 16 residues. The CDR3 region is CASSQSRGSRRYEQYF. The CDR3 bases are TGCGCCAGCAGTCAATCCCGAGGTTCGAGACGCTACGAGCAGTACTTC.

This clonotype was found many times. V gene TRBV28 combines with J gene TRBJ2-1; 12 bases are shared with TRBD1. The CDR3 extends over 15 amino acids. Trimming took 3 bases from V and 10 from J; bases not matched to a gene: 7. Germline loops: CDR1 MDHEN, CDR2 SYDVKM. CDR3 nucleotides: TGTGCCAGCAGTTTTCCGGGACAGGGGGCGGGGGAGCAGTTCTTC. Protein: CASSFPGQGAGEQFF.

This clonotype was seen repeatedly, ten times or more. The J gene is TRBJ1-1, the V gene TRBV11-1; no definite D call. Germline loops: CDR1 SGHAT, CDR2 FQDESV (reference sequence). The CDR3 is made up of 12 amino acids. V was cut by 4 bases and J by 10 bases, with 13 bases left in between. CDR3 loop: CASSSPRGSAFF. The CDR3 nucleotides are TGTGCCAGCAGCTCCCCCCGGGGTTCAGCTTTCTTT.

This clonotype was seen ten or more times. The chain carries TRBV28 and TRBJ1-4, with 9 bases that match TRBD1. Unmatched junction bases numbered 5, after V lost 6 bases and J lost 6 bases. Per the germline V gene, CDR1 is MDHEN and CDR2 is SYDVKM. The CDR3 extends over 14 amino acids. CDR3 in amino acids: CASSGTGRDEKLFF. The CDR3 DNA sequence: TGTGCCAGCAGCGGGACAGGGAGGGATGAAAAACTGTTTTTT.

The chain recombines TRBV7-8 with TRBJ2-5; 10 bases map to TRBD2. The length of the CDR3 is 16 residues. Germline values: CDR1 SGHVS, CDR2 FQNEAQ. J gave up 9 bases and V 1 base, and 11 bases lay outside the gene matches. Here the CDR3 DNA reads TGTGCCAGCAGCTTAGAAGTCCTAGCGGGGGCCCCGCCCCAGTACTTC. Its translation: CASSLEVLAGAPPQYF.

This clonotype was observed many times. The gene calls are TRBV4-1 and TRBJ2-1; a weak D match, TRBD2 (6 bases). V gave up 0 bases and J gave up 12 bases, with 15 bases separating them. Germline CDR1 and CDR2: MGHRA and YSYEKL. CDR3 length: 14 residues. CDR3 region: CASSQEPGDTGQFF. The CDR3 nucleotides are TGCGCCAGCAGCCAAGAACCGGGAGACACCGGGCAGTTCTTC.

This clonotype was counted at least ten times. Here the CDR3 DNA reads TGTGCCAGCAGCCCGGGGGGGGTGCTCAGGGGGCAGTTCTTC. Protein product: CASSPGGVLRGQFF. The rearrangement uses TRBV11-2 and TRBJ2-1; TRBD2 matches at 8 bases. CDR1 and CDR2 (germline): SGHAT, FQNNGV. Trimming took 5 bases from V and 12 from J; bases not matched to a gene: 12. CDR3 size: 14 residues.

This clonotype was detected ten times or more. The chain joins TRBV7-2 to TRBJ2-5; possibly TRBD1 for D (6 bases). CDR3 size: 17 residues. Trimming took 8 bases from V and 7 from J, leaving 29 bases between them. Germline V gene sequence: CDR1 SGHTA, CDR2 FQGNSA. Here the CDR3 DNA reads TGTGCCAGCGCCGCGCAGGGGTCTTTAGCGTTGACGGGGACCCAGTACTTC. Amino acids: CASAAQGSLALTGTQYF. Drawing the rest from reference TRBV7-2 and TRBJ2-5, the complete variable domain is GAGVSQSPSNKVTEKGKDVELRCDPISGHTALYWYRQSLGQGLEFLIYFQGNSAPDKSGLPSDRFSAERTGGSVSTLTIQRTQQEDSAVYLCASAAQGSLALTGTQYFGPGTRLLVL.

This clonotype was counted between two and nine times. V gene TRBV27 combines with J gene TRBJ1-1, with unresolved D. CDR1 is MNHEY and CDR2 is SMNVEV in the germline V gene (reference sequence). The CDR3 has 13 amino acids. The V end was cut by 4 bases, the J end by 1 base, with 7 bases between. CDR3 sequence: CASSWTSNTEAFF. CDR3 sequence (DNA): TGTGCCAGCAGTTGGACTTCGAACACTGAAGCTTTCTTT.

The sample holds a few counts of this clonotype. This rearrangement joins TRBV27 to TRBJ2-7, with D maybe TRBD2 (6 bases). CDR3 length equals 14 residues. The V gene lost 5 bases and the J gene lost 2 bases, with 13 bases spanning the gap. Germline CDR1 and CDR2: MNHEY and SMNVEV (reference sequence). For the CDR3, the DNA is TGTGCCAGCAGTCATGGGGACTCACCCTACGAGCAGTACTTC. Its translation is CASSHGDSPYEQYF.

In its sample, this clonotype was seen many times. The junction departs from the called germline gene at one end, perhaps through a read error. The chain recombines TRBV7-7 with TRBJ2-3, with 15 bases aligning to TRBD2. Germline V CDR1 and CDR2: SSHAT, FNYEAQ (reference sequence). There are 15 residues in the CDR3. Here the CDR3 reads CASSLGTSGRDTQYF. In DNA, the CDR3 is TGTGCTAGCAGCTTAGGGACTAGCGGGAGGGATACGCAGTATTTT.

V and J are TRBV11-2 and TRBJ2-6; 8 nucleotides align to TRBD1. The CDR3 has 15 residues. CDR1 SGHAT and CDR2 FQNNGV come from the germline V gene. V shed 4 bases and J 7 bases; nucleotides not matched to a gene: 6. The CDR3 nucleotides are TGTGCCAGCAGCTCTTCAGGGGGCTTCGCCAACGTCCTGACTTTC. The encoded protein is CASSSSGGFANVLTF.

This clonotype was seen only a few times. The junction departs from the called germline gene at one end, perhaps through a read error. The genes are TRBV7-7 and TRBJ2-7, with 12 bases fitting TRBD1. The CDR3 runs to 15 residues. Germline CDR1 SSHAT, CDR2 FNYEAQ (reference sequence). This CDR3 reads CASSFGTGGVDEQYF. The CDR3, as DNA: TGTGCTAGCAGCTTCGGGACAGGGGGCGTCGACGAGCAGTACTTC.

This clonotype has ten or more counts. The gene calls are TRBV5-1 and TRBJ2-1; D is undetermined. Germline CDR1 SGHRS, CDR2 YFSETQ. Trimming stripped 2 bases from V and 15 bases from J, with 18 bases between. The length of the CDR3 is 13 residues. In DNA form, the CDR3 reads TGCGCCAGCAGCTTAACGACCAACAACCGACTGTTCTTC. Its protein is CASSLTTNNRLFF. Based on the CDR3 plus reference TRBV5-1 and TRBJ2-1, the full variable domain is KAGVTQTPRYLIKTRGQQVTLSCSPISGHRSVSWYQQTPGQGLQFLFEYFSETQRNKGNFPGRFSGRQFSNSRSEMNVSTLELGDSALYLCASSLTTNNRLFFGPGTRLTVL.